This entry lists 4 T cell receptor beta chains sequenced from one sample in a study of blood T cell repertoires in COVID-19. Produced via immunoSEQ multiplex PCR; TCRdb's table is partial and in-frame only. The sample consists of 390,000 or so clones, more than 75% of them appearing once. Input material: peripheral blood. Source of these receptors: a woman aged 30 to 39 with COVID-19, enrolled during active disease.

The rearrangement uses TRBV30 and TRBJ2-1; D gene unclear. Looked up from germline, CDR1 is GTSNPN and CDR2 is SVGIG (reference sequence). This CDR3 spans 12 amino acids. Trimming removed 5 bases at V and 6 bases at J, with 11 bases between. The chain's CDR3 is CAWGVTVNEQFF. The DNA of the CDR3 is TGTGCCTGGGGGGTCACAGTCAATGAGCAGTTCTTC.

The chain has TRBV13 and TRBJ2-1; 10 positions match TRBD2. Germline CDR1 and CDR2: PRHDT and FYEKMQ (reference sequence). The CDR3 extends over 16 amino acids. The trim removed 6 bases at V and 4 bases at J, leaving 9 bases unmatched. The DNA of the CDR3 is TGTGCCAGCAGTTGGGCCGGGACTAGCGTATACAATGAGCAGTTCTTC. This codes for CASSWAGTSVYNEQFF.

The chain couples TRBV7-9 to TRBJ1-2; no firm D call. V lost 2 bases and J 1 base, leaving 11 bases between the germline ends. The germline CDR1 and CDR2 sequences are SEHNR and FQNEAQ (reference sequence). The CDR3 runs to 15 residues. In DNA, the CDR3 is TGTGCCAGCAGCTTAAGCACCGGAGTTAACTATGGCTACACCTTC. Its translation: CASSLSTGVNYGYTF.

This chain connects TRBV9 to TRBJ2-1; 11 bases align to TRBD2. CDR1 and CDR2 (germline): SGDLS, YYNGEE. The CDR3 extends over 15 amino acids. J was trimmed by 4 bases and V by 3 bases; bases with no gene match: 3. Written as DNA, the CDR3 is TGTGCCAGCAGCGCAACTAGCGGGGGTTACAATGAGCAGTTCTTC. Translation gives CASSATSGGYNEQFF.